Presented here are 4 T cell receptor beta chains from one specimen sequenced in a study of control samples from healthy donors and cancer patients. Generated by immunoSEQ multiplex PCR, the TCRdb table keeps only in-frame clones and is missing some. Here the sample spans more than 95,000 clones, over 90% being singletons. Material: blood. Every receptor here comes from a man in his thirties or forties in good health.

The rearrangement links TRBV7-6 to TRBJ2-5, with D possibly TRBD1 on 7 matching bases. Germline assignment: CDR1 SGHVS and CDR2 FNYEAQ. V lost 2 bases to trimming and J lost 0 bases, with 19 bases between them. The CDR3 runs to 18 residues. CDR3 DNA: TGTGCCAGCAGCTTATCAGGGGGGATCGGGACGTACCAAGAGACCCAGTACTTC. It encodes CASSLSGGIGTYQETQYF.

The rearrangement joins TRBV9 to TRBJ1-2, with 8 nucleotides matching TRBD1. The ends lost 4 bases at V and 4 bases at J; junction bases unmatched: 9. The germline gives CDR1 SGDLS, CDR2 YYNGEE. This CDR3 contains 15 residues. The CDR3 loop reads CASSLTTGGTYGYTF. Here the CDR3 DNA reads TGTGCCAGCAGCTTGACAACAGGGGGAACCTATGGCTACACCTTC.

The DNA for the CDR3 is TGTGCCAGCAGCCCCGTAAGGGACAGGGGGCCGGAGACCCAGTACTTC. It encodes CASSPVRDRGPETQYF. The V gene is TRBV5-4, the J gene TRBJ2-5, with 12 bases lining up with TRBD1. J lost 5 bases, V lost 4 bases, and 9 bases had no gene match. In germline, CDR1 is SGHNT, CDR2 YYREEE (reference sequence). This CDR3 is built from 16 residues.

This clone turned up a few times. This chain joins TRBV6-1 and TRBJ2-7, with D tentatively TRBD1 or TRBD2 (5 bases each). Trimming left V 3 bases short and J 0 bases short, with 9 bases between. This CDR3 comprises 14 residues. Germline CDR1 MNHNS, CDR2 SASEGT. CDR3 nucleotides: TGTGCCAGCAGTGATGAGGGGCCCTCCTACGAGCAGTACTTC. Translation gives CASSDEGPSYEQYF.